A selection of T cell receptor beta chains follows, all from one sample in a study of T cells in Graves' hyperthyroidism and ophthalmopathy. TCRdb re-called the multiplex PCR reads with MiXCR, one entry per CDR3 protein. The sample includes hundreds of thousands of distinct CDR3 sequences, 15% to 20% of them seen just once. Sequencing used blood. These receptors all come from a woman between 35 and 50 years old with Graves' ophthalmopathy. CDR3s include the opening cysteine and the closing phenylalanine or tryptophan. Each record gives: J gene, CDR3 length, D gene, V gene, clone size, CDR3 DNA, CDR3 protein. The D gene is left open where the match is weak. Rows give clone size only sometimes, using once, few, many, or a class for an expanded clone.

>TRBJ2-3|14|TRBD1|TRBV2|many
TGTGCCACAATCTCTACAGGGGGCGCAGATACGCAGTATTTT
CATISTGGADTQYF
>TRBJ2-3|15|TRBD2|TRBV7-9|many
TGTGCCAGCAGCTATAGCGGGAGTGGCGCAGATACGCAGTATTTT
CASSYSGSGADTQYF
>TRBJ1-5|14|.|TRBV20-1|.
TGCAGTGCTAGAGGGGTAGGGCCCAATCAGCCCCAGCATTTT
CSARGVGPNQPQHF
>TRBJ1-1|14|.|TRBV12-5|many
TGTGCTAGTGGTTTGTACGGACGGCGCACTGAAGCTTTCTTT
CASGLYGRRTEAFF
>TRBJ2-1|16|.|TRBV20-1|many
TGCAGTGCTAGAGATCTAAGACTGCCTGGCGCCGGTGAGCAGTTCTTC
CSARDLRLPGAGEQFF
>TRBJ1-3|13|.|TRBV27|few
TGTGCCAGCAGTTTACGGTTAGGAAACACCATATATTTT
CASSLRLGNTIYF
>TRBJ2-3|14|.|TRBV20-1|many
TGCAGTGCTAGGGATTTCAGGAGCACAGATACGCAGTATTTT
CSARDFRSTDTQYF
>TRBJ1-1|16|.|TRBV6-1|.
TGTGCCAGCGGGTCCCCCAAACAGGGTTGGGACACTGAAGCTTTCTTT
CASGSPKQGWDTEAFF
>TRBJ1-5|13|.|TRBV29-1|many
TGCAGCGTACAGGGAAGTATCAATCAGCCCCAGCATTTT
CSVQGSINQPQHF
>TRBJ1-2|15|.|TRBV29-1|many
TGCAGCGTTGAAGAGGGGAACCTCCCTAACTATGGCTACACCTTC
CSVEEGNLPNYGYTF
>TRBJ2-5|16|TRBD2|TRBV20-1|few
TGCAGTGCTAGAGATTGGGAGGGGACGGTCGGGGGGACCCAGTACTTC
CSARDWEGTVGGTQYF
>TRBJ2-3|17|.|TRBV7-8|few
TGTGCCAGCAGCCCGGCCGGGCCTACGTATAGCACAGATACGCAGTATTTT
CASSPAGPTYSTDTQYF
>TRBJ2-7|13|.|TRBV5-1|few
TGCGCCAGCAGCTTCAAGGGGACAAACGAGCAGTACTTC
CASSFKGTNEQYF
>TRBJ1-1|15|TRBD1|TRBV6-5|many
TGTGCCAGCAGTTACGACAGGGGGGGTAACACTGAAGCTTTCTTT
CASSYDRGGNTEAFF
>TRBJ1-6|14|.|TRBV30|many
TGTGCCTGGAGAGGAGGGTCCTATAATTCACCCCTCCACTTT
CAWRGGSYNSPLHF
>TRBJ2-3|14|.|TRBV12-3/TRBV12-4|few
TGTGCCAGCACCCTCGGACTCCACACAGATACGCAGTATTTT
CASTLGLHTDTQYF
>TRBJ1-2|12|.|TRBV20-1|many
TGCAGTGCGTCGCGGGAGAACTATGGCTACACCTTC
CSASRENYGYTF
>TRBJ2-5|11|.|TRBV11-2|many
TGTGCCAGCAGCTTAGAGAGGACCCAGTACTTC
CASSLERTQYF
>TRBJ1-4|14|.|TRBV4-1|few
TGCGCCAGCAGCCAGGGGAGCGGTAATGAAAAACTGTTTTTT
CASSQGSGNEKLFF
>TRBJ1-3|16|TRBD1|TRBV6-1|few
TGTGCCAGCAGACCAGACAGGGCCAGCTCTGGAAACACCATATATTTT
CASRPDRASSGNTIYF
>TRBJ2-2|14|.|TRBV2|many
TGTGCCAGCAAAATACCGCGCGACACCGGGGAGCTGTTTTTT
CASKIPRDTGELFF
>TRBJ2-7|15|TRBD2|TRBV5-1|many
TGCGCCAGCAGCTTGGACGGGACTAGCGTCGACGAGCAGTACTTC
CASSLDGTSVDEQYF
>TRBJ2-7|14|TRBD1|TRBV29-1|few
TGCAGCGTTGAGGGGACAGGGTTTCCCTACGAGCAGTACTTC
CSVEGTGFPYEQYF
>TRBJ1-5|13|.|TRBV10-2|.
TGCGCCAGCAGAGAATACAGCAATCAGCCCCAGCATTTT
CASREYSNQPQHF
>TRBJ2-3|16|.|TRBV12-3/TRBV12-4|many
TGTGCCAGCAGTCCCCCTCGCGGACGTTACACAGATACGCAGTATTTT
CASSPPRGRYTDTQYF
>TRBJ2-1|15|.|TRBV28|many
TGTGCCAGCAGCCAAGGACAGCTCTCCTACAATGAGCAGTTCTTC
CASSQGQLSYNEQFF
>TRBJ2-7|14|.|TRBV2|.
TGTGCCAGCAGTTTTTCGGACGGGGACGAAGAGCAGTACTTC
CASSFSDGDEEQYF
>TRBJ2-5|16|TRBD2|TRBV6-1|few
TGTGCCAGCAGTAGGGCTAGCGGGAGAAGCGGGGAGACCCAGTACTTC
CASSRASGRSGETQYF
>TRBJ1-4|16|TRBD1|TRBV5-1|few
TGCGCCAGCAGCCCAAGTCCGGGACAGGGAAGTGAAAAACTGTTTTTT
CASSPSPGQGSEKLFF
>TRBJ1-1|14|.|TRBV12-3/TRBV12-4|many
TGTGCCAGCACCCGCGAGGTTTTGGTCACTGAAGCTTTCTTT
CASTREVLVTEAFF
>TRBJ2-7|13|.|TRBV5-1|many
TGCGCCAGCAGCTTGGGTAGCACCGACGAGCAGTACTTC
CASSLGSTDEQYF
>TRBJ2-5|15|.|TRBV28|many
TGTGCCAGCAGTTTTGGTAGTAACACCCAAGAGACCCAGTACTTC
CASSFGSNTQETQYF
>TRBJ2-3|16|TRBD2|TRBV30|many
TGTGCCTGGAGTGTAACTAGCGGGGCCCTCACAGATACGCAGTATTTT
CAWSVTSGALTDTQYF
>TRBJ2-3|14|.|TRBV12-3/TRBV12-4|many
TGTGCCAGCAGCCCCCTCGGGGGAGCAGATACGCAGTATTTT
CASSPLGGADTQYF
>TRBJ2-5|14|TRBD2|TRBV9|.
TGTGCCAGCAGCTCGAGACTAGCGGAAGAGACCCAGTACTTC
CASSSRLAEETQYF
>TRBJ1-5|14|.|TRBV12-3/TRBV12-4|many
TGTGCCAGCAGTTTTGGAGGCCTCAATCAGCCCCAGCATTTT
CASSFGGLNQPQHF
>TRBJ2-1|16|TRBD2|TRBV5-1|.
TGCGCCAGCAGCTTGGTAGCGGGAGCCAGCTACAATGAGCAGTTCTTC
CASSLVAGASYNEQFF
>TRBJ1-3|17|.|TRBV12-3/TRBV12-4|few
TGTGCCAGCAGCCCTTTCTCTCAGGGAGTGACTGGAAACACCATATATTTT
CASSPFSQGVTGNTIYF
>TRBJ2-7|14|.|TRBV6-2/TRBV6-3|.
TGTGCCAGCAGTTACTCAGGATCGACCTACGAGCAGTACTTC
CASSYSGSTYEQYF
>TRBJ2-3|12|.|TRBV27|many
TGTGCCAGCAGTTTTGGGCGAGATACGCAGTATTTT
CASSFGRDTQYF
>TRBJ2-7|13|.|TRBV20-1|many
TGCAGTGCTAGAAAACAGGGCTCTCACGAGCAGTACTTC
CSARKQGSHEQYF
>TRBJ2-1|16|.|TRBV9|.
TGTGCCAGCAGCCCAGGTAACGAGCGGTTCTACAATGAGCAGTTCTTC
CASSPGNERFYNEQFF
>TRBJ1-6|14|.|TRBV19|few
TGTGCCACCCAAGGCGGGCAGGATAATTCACCCCTCCACTTT
CATQGGQDNSPLHF
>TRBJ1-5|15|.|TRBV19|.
TGTGCCAGTAGTATGGGAGGGGACAGCAATCAGCCCCAGCATTTT
CASSMGGDSNQPQHF
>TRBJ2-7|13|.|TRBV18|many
TGTGCCAGCTCAAACGGACAGCCAGACGAGCAGTACTTC
CASSNGQPDEQYF
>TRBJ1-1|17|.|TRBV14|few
TGTGCCAGCAGCCTTCGGACAGCGAATATAATGAACACTGAAGCTTTCTTT
CASSLRTANIMNTEAFF
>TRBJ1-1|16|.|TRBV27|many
TGTGCCAGCACATTTAAACTAGGGCCCATGAACACTGAAGCTTTCTTT
CASTFKLGPMNTEAFF
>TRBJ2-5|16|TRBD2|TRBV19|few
TGTGCCACCGCGAAGCTCGGACTAGCGGGGGAAGAGACCCAGTACTTC
CATAKLGLAGEETQYF
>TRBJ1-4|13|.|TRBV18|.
TGTGCCAGCTCTGGGAGGGCTAACGAAAAACTGTTTTTT
CASSGRANEKLFF
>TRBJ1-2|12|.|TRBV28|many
TGTGCCAGCAGTCCGGACTCAGATGGCTACACCTTC
CASSPDSDGYTF